These T cell receptor beta chains were read from a single sample in a study of siplizumab effects on memory and regulatory T cells. This table comes from immunoSEQ multiplex PCR, and its TCRdb copy is limited to in-frame clones, with some not included. Of over 95,000 clones listed, 93% are singletons. The sequenced sample was non-Treg CD4+ T cells sorted from blood. These receptors originate from a human donor in good health. Both conserved end residues are part of each CDR3. The D gene is left open where the match is weak. Expanded clones get a size class; other rows say once, few or many, or leave the size out.

TRBV7-2	once	TRBJ1-2	.	CASSSLFKQADVDGYTF	TGTGCCAGCAGCAGTCTCTTCAAACAGGCAGACGTCGATGGCTACACCTTC
TRBV9	.	TRBJ2-5	.	CASSLGLGGETQYF	TGTGCCAGCAGCCTCGGACTGGGGGGAGAGACCCAGTACTTC
TRBV6-1	.	TRBJ1-5	.	CASSEGRNNQPQHF	TGTGCCAGCAGCGAGGGGCGGAACAATCAGCCCCAGCATTTT
TRBV19	.	TRBJ2-3	.	CASNLGFTDTQYF	TGTGCCAGTAACCTGGGCTTCACAGATACGCAGTATTTT
TRBV9	.	TRBJ2-3	TRBD1	CASSDRGRTDTQYF	TGTGCCAGCAGCGACAGGGGGCGAACAGATACGCAGTATTTT
TRBV21-1	.	TRBJ1-4	.	CASSKRGAEHNEKLFF	TGTGCCAGCAGCAAAAGGGGGGCAGAGCATAATGAAAAACTGTTTTTT
TRBV18	.	TRBJ2-5	TRBD1	CASSPPGQPDETQYF	TGTGCCAGCTCACCACCGGGACAGCCGGATGAGACCCAGTACTTC
TRBV6-5	.	TRBJ2-7	.	CASSYLDGEQYF	TGTGCCAGCAGTTACCTAGATGGCGAGCAGTACTTC
TRBV28	.	TRBJ1-6	TRBD1	CASATGTVSPLHF	TGTGCCAGCGCGACCGGGACAGTCTCACCCCTCCACTTT
TRBV5-4	.	TRBJ2-7	TRBD1	CASSSPPGQGSYEQYF	TGTGCCAGCAGCTCCCCTCCGGGACAGGGATCCTACGAGCAGTACTTC
TRBV5-4	.	TRBJ2-7	TRBD1	CASSLRTGLTYEQYF	TGTGCCAGCAGCTTACGGACAGGACTGACCTACGAGCAGTACTTC
TRBV30	.	TRBJ1-2	.	CAWSGSQPYGYTF	TGTGCCTGGAGTGGGAGCCAGCCCTATGGCTACACCTTC
TRBV18	.	TRBJ2-1	TRBD2	CASSPQRGGREQFF	TGTGCCAGCTCACCCCAGCGGGGGGGCCGCGAGCAGTTCTTC
TRBV15	.	TRBJ2-2	.	CATGEFLGELFF	TGTGCCACCGGGGAATTCCTCGGGGAGCTGTTTTTT
TRBV6-1	.	TRBJ1-2	TRBD1	CASSTRQGVNYGYTF	TGTGCCAGCAGTACGCGGCAGGGGGTGAACTATGGCTACACCTTC
TRBV6-1	.	TRBJ2-5	.	CASNRQVGTQYF	TGTGCCAGCAATAGACAGGTTGGGACCCAGTACTTC
TRBV10-3	.	TRBJ2-7	.	CAIKDGPSEQYF	TGTGCCATCAAGGACGGCCCTTCCGAGCAGTACTTC
TRBV5-6	.	TRBJ1-4	.	CASSLGPGEKLFF	TGTGCCAGCAGCTTAGGGCCGGGGGAAAAACTGTTTTTT
TRBV2	.	TRBJ2-2	.	CASRQGQNTGELFF	TGTGCCAGCAGGCAGGGACAGAACACCGGGGAGCTGTTTTTT
TRBV2	.	TRBJ2-7	.	CASSENGASYEQYF	TGTGCCAGCAGTGAAAACGGGGCCTCCTACGAGCAGTACTTC
TRBV7-3	.	TRBJ2-7	TRBD2	CASSRGGSSYEQYF	TGTGCCAGCAGTCGCGGGGGTAGCTCCTACGAGCAGTACTTC
TRBV5-5	.	TRBJ2-5	TRBD1	CASSPAGTVQETQYF	TGTGCCAGCAGCCCTGCCGGGACAGTCCAAGAGACCCAGTACTTC
TRBV4-2	.	TRBJ2-3	TRBD2	CASSQDLLAADTQYF	TGTGCCAGCAGCCAAGATCTTCTAGCGGCAGATACGCAGTATTTT
TRBV2	.	TRBJ2-1	TRBD2	CASSVLAGGLDEQFF	TGTGCCAGCAGTGTACTAGCGGGGGGGCTCGATGAGCAGTTCTTC
TRBV25-1	.	TRBJ2-5	.	CASTNTPKGGINQETQYF	TGTGCCAGCACCAATACCCCTAAGGGGGGGATTAACCAAGAGACCCAGTACTTC
TRBV5-1	.	TRBJ1-6	TRBD1	CASSSGTGDSPLHF	TGCGCCAGCAGCTCCGGGACAGGGGATTCACCCCTCCACTTT
TRBV27	.	TRBJ1-4	.	CASSFGTGLGEKLFF	TGTGCCAGCAGTTTTGGAACAGGGCTAGGGGAAAAACTGTTTTTT
TRBV29-1	.	TRBJ2-5	TRBD2	CSVWEGETQYF	TGCAGCGTTTGGGAGGGGGAGACCCAGTACTTC
TRBV27	.	TRBJ2-1	.	CASSSDLWAFYNEQFF	TGTGCCAGCAGTTCGGACTTGTGGGCCTTCTACAATGAGCAGTTCTTC
TRBV6-1	.	TRBJ1-5	.	CASSATRVGNQPQHF	TGTGCCAGCAGTGCAACCAGGGTGGGTAATCAGCCCCAGCATTTT
TRBV5-6	once	TRBJ2-1	TRBD1	CASSRGQGNYNEQFF	TGTGCCAGCAGCCGCGGACAGGGGAACTACAATGAGCAGTTCTTC
TRBV4-2	.	TRBJ2-1	.	CASSQDRTSFNEQFF	TGTGCCAGCAGCCAAGATCGTACTAGTTTCAATGAGCAGTTCTTC
TRBV10-3	once	TRBJ2-1	TRBD2	CAISDLAGGNNNEQFF	TGTGCCATCAGTGACTTAGCGGGGGGGAATAACAATGAGCAGTTCTTC
TRBV29-1	.	TRBJ1-1	.	CSVTNTQAFF	TGCAGCGTAACCAACACTCAAGCTTTCTTT
TRBV28	.	TRBJ2-4	.	CASTPGAVAKNIQYF	TGTGCCAGCACCCCGGGGGCGGTAGCCAAAAACATTCAGTACTTC
TRBV19	.	TRBJ1-5	TRBD1	CASSIWGQGKQPQHF	TGTGCCAGTAGTATATGGGGACAGGGGAAACAGCCCCAGCATTTT
TRBV4-3	.	TRBJ2-6	.	CASSQDRASSGANVLTF	TGCGCCAGCAGCCAAGATCGGGCATCGTCTGGGGCCAACGTCCTGACTTTC
TRBV11-3	.	TRBJ1-6	TRBD1	CASSHPGQGAGSPLHF	TGTGCCAGCAGCCACCCGGGACAGGGGGCAGGTTCACCCCTCCACTTT
TRBV5-1	.	TRBJ2-5	.	CASSRGNSQETQYF	TGCGCCAGCAGCCGGGGAAACTCCCAAGAGACCCAGTACTTC
TRBV28	once	TRBJ2-3	TRBD2	CANSIGLAGDTQYF	TGTGCCAACTCGATCGGGCTAGCGGGAGATACGCAGTATTTT
TRBV6-1	.	TRBJ2-3	.	CASSEYEGNTQYF	TGTGCCAGCAGTGAATATGAAGGGAATACGCAGTATTTT
TRBV6-4	.	TRBJ2-2	.	CASSLEEGGELFF	TGTGCCAGCAGTCTCGAAGAGGGCGGGGAGCTGTTTTTT
TRBV19	.	TRBJ2-7	TRBD1	CASSTDRGPAGEQYF	TGTGCCAGTAGTACGGACAGGGGGCCCGCCGGCGAGCAGTACTTC
TRBV19	.	TRBJ1-1	TRBD1	CASLRRGTGLMNTEAFF	TGTGCCAGCCTCCGGCGGGGGACAGGGCTCATGAACACTGAAGCTTTCTTT
TRBV29-1	.	TRBJ1-1	.	CSVYRRINTEAFF	TGCAGCGTTTACAGAAGAATTAACACTGAAGCTTTCTTT
TRBV19	.	TRBJ2-3	.	CASSMGAPTDTQYF	TGTGCCAGTAGTATGGGGGCACCCACAGATACGCAGTATTTT
TRBV5-4	.	TRBJ2-4	TRBD1	CASSLGDRVAKNIQYF	TGTGCCAGCAGCTTGGGGGACAGGGTGGCCAAAAACATTCAGTACTTC
TRBV11-3	once	TRBJ2-2	TRBD1	CASSFTGVGTGELFF	TGTGCCAGCAGCTTCACAGGGGTGGGCACCGGGGAGCTGTTTTTT
TRBV5-1	.	TRBJ2-3	TRBD2	CASSLNQRGTTDTQYF	TGCGCCAGCAGCTTGAACCAGCGGGGGACCACAGATACGCAGTATTTT
TRBV27	.	TRBJ1-2	.	CASSPPGGGADGYTF	TGTGCCAGCAGTCCACCGGGGGGAGGGGCGGATGGCTACACCTTC
TRBV6-4	.	TRBJ2-2	.	CASSEVLRGGSAGELFF	TGTGCCAGCAGTGAAGTCCTACGAGGGGGGTCGGCCGGGGAGCTGTTTTTT
TRBV29-1	.	TRBJ2-4	TRBD1	CSVDSGQLKLAKNIQYF	TGCAGCGTTGACTCGGGACAGCTGAAACTAGCCAAAAACATTCAGTACTTC